Detailed here is one T cell receptor (beta chain). Its antigen is undetermined. Using its own MiXCR run on the RT-PCR reads, TCRdb lists one record per CDR3 protein. Of approximately 170,000 distinct CDR3 sequences in the sample, less than 15% were seen once. The data are from a study of response to subunit inactivated influenza vaccine. Overall study findings and caveats: Each seasonal influenza vaccination, the authors suggested, recruits few new T cells.

Germline V CDR1 and CDR2: MNHEY, SVGEGT. V was clipped by 6 bases and J by 6 bases; unmatched bases: 7. The CDR3 is 15 residues long. The same sample was also used in a study of T cells expressing NK-cell markers. This second study notes: For TCR beta, cDNA was produced by 5'RACE template switching with UMIs. CD3+CD56+NKG2C+, CD3+CD56+NKG2C- and CD3+CD56-NKG2C+ T cells, once sorted, supplied the TCR beta repertoires. The authors sequenced eight donors, of whom seven were HCMV-seropositive and one was seronegative. In roughly six donors, dominant NKG2C+ clonotypes were roughly 1.0-7.5% of CD8+ T cells.

V and J are TRBV6-2 or TRBV6-3 and TRBJ2-2; TRBD2 matches 10 bases. The clonotype comes from a man over 45 who received an inactivated influenza vaccine. Sequenced material: CD8+ T cells sorted from PBMCs, taken less than 13 days after vaccination. The CDR3 coding sequence is TGTGCCAGCAGCTCGAGCGGGGGGGCCCCCGGGGAGCTGTTTTTT. The encoded protein is CASSSSGGAPGELFF.